This TCR beta chain was obtained from a study of blood T cell repertoires in COVID-19. The wider study: The United States, Italy and Spain were the sources of the acute and convalescent COVID-19 samples. PBMCs, B-cell-depleted T cells, or T cells provided the cDNA or gDNA that made up the material.

The ends were cut back, 6 bases at V and 7 bases at J, with 12 bases in the middle. The CDR3 is 12 residues long. Original methodology: The assay estimated nucleated cells by amplifying reference gene primers. The data were produced by immunoSEQ multiplex PCR, yet TCRdb's version contains in-frame clones alone and is incomplete. V, J and clone size are taken as reported in that table, and D and trimming were inferred from the DNA itself. There are about 76,000 clones in the sample; under 95% occur only once, and about 8.9% lies in the top ten. This clonotype was obtained from a human donor in a cohort sampled during active COVID-19. The sample was peripheral blood. J is TRBJ1-2 and V is TRBV12-3 or TRBV12-4, with D possibly being TRBD1 (5 bases). The CDR3 nucleotides are TGTGCCAGCAGAACAGGTTCATCTGGCTACACCTTC. It yields the protein CASRTGSSGYTF.